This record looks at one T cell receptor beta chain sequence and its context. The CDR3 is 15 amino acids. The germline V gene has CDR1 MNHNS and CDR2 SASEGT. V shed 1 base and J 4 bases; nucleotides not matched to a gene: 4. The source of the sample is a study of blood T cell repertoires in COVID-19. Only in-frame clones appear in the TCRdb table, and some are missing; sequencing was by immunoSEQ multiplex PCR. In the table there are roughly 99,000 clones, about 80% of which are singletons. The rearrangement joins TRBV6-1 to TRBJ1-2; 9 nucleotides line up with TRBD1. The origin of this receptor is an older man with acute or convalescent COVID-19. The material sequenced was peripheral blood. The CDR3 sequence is CASSEVGQGAYGYTF. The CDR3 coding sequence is TGTGCCAGCAGTGAAGTGGGACAGGGAGCCTATGGCTACACCTTC.